This T cell receptor (beta chain) emerged from a study of T cell responses to AZD1222 COVID-19 vaccine. Per germline, CDR1 SGHNT and CDR2 YYREEE (reference sequence). The J segment lost 6 bases and the V segment lost 4 bases, leaving 16 bases of the junction unmatched. This CDR3 comprises 17 residues. Only in-frame clones appear in the TCRdb table, and some are missing; sequencing was by immunoSEQ multiplex PCR. The table records some 170,000 clones, around 94% of them present only once. Sequencing was performed on peripheral blood, taken on day 0 of AZD1222 vaccination. This clonotype was obtained from an adult in good health. The V call is TRBV5-4, the J call TRBJ2-7; 10 nucleotides line up with TRBD2. Written as DNA, the CDR3 is TGTGCCAGCAGCCCGCCGGCAGCTAGCGGGAGCCGACGCGAGCAGTACTTC. Translated: CASSPPAASGSRREQYF. The entire variable domain, with the rest obtained from reference TRBV5-4 and TRBJ2-7, is as follows: ETGVTQSPTHLIKTRGQQVTLRCSSQSGHNTVSWYQQALGQGPQFIFQYYREEENGRGNFPPRFSGLQFPNYSSELNVNALELDDSALYLCASSPPAASGSRREQYFGPGTRLTVT.